This passage covers 2 T cell receptor beta chains from one sample sequenced in a study of OX40 agonist ivuxolimab in advanced cancers. TCRdb's copy holds only in-frame clones and misses some; the assay was immunoSEQ multiplex PCR. This sample has 50,000 to 75,000 clones, with about 86% found just once. The sequencing here drew on CD4+ or CD8+ T cells sorted from blood, taken in a trial of the OX40 agonist ivuxolimab. Receptor source: an adult with an advanced solid tumor such as melanoma, head and neck, liver or kidney cancer.

This clone was found once. The genes are TRBV7-2 and TRBJ1-1, with D possibly TRBD1 on 5 matching bases. V was trimmed by 4 bases and J by 0 bases, leaving 12 bases between them. The germline V gene has CDR1 SGHTA and CDR2 FQGNSA. CDR3 length: 15 amino acids. The DNA of the CDR3 is TGTGCCAGCAGCTCCATGGGGGTTGTGAACACTGAAGCTTTCTTT. It yields the protein CASSSMGVVNTEAFF. The full variable domain, its missing parts supplied by reference TRBV7-2 and TRBJ1-1, is GAGVSQSPSNKVTEKGKDVELRCDPISGHTALYWYRQSLGQGLEFLIYFQGNSAPDKSGLPSDRFSAERTGGSVSTLTIQRTQQEDSAVYLCASSSMGVVNTEAFFGQGTRLTVV.

This chain links TRBV19 with TRBJ2-1; 8 bases match TRBD2. The J segment lost 5 bases and the V segment lost 5 bases, leaving 8 bases of the junction unmatched. Per germline, CDR1 LNHDA and CDR2 SQIVND (reference sequence). This CDR3 is built from 15 residues. CDR3 nucleotides: TGTGCCAGTAGTCCCTCGGGTAGCGGGAACAATGAGCAGTTCTTC. Translated, it gives CASSPSGSGNNEQFF.